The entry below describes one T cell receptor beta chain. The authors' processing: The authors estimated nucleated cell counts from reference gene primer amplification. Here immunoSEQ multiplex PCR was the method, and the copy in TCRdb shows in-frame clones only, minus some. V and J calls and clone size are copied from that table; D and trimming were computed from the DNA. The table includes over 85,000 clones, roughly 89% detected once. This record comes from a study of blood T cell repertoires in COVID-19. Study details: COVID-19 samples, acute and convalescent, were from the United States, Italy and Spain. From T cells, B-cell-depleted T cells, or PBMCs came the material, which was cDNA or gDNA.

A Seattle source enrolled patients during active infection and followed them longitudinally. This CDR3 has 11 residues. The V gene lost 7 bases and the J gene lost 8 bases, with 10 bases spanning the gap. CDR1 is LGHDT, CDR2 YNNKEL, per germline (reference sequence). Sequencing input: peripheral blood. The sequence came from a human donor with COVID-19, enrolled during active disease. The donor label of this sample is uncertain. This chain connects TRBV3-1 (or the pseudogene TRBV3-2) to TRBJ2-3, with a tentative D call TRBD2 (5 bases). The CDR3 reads CASTLGVTQYF. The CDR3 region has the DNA TGTGCCAGCACCTTGGGAGTTACGCAGTATTTT.